The T cell receptor (beta chain) described here comes from a study of PD-L1 blockade in urothelial cancer. Time point in this sample: pretreatment peripheral blood. The length of the CDR3 is 15 residues. V shed 5 bases, J shed 5 bases, and the junction held 8 bases outside the gene matches. Germline V gene sequence: CDR1 MNHEY, CDR2 SMNVEV (reference sequence). Sequenced by immunoSEQ multiplex PCR; TCRdb stores in-frame clones only, minus some. The data contain under 55,000 clones, around four fifths of them seen just once; the ten biggest clones take up 3% to 4%. This sequence originates from a man in his sixties or seventies with urothelial cancer. This chain uses TRBV27 with TRBJ1-3, with 8 bases fitting TRBD1. The specimen was PBMCs, collected around atezolizumab (anti-PD-L1) treatment. CDR3 in DNA: TGTGCCAGCAGTCCGCACCGGACAGGGCGAAACACCATATATTTT. Protein product: CASSPHRTGRNTIYF.